This paragraph covers one T cell receptor (beta chain) sequence. Its antigen is unknown. This entry is derived from a study of cytomegalovirus exposure and HLA in healthy donors. Study findings and constraints: Many donors shared some public TCRs, even though most TCR sequences were rare. According to a subsequent analysis, TCR clusters from the first cohort were inclined to appear together in the roughly 120 validation repertoires.

Some clones are missing from TCRdb's copy, which holds only in-frame ones; the method was immunoSEQ multiplex PCR. In the table there are about 220,000 clones, around nine tenths of which are singletons. Germline V gene lookup returns CDR1 MNHEY and CDR2 SVGAGI. Between the trimmed V and J ends, which lost 7 bases and 7 bases, there was a span of 13 bases. The CDR3 covers 12 residues. The rearrangement joins TRBV6-5 to TRBJ1-2; D is possibly TRBD1 (5 bases). The clonotype was recovered from a woman in her late teens or twenties in good health and CMV-seronegative. Sequencing was carried out using PBMCs. The CDR3 sequence is CASTPGGFGYTF. Written as DNA, the CDR3 is TGTGCCAGCACCCCGGGGGGTTTTGGCTACACCTTC.